This is a list of T cell receptor beta chains from one sample in a study of shared clonotypes between healthy human individuals. TCRdb's copy holds only in-frame clones and misses some; the assay was immunoSEQ multiplex PCR. The table lists under 850,000 clones, 80% to 95% of them singletons. Sequenced input: naive CD8+ T cells sorted from blood. Every receptor here comes from a man aged 30-40 years in good health. Each CDR3 is given with its conserved first and last residue. D genes are given only for firm matches. A row's size may be missing; if present it is once, few, many or a size class.

J gene | V gene | D gene | clone size | CDR3 DNA | CDR3 protein
TRBJ2-2 | TRBV9 | . | . | TGTGCCAGCAGCGGAGAAGGGCGGGCCGGGGAGCTGTTTTTT | CASSGEGRAGELFF
TRBJ1-1 | TRBV5-1 | . | . | TGCGCCAGCAGCCCGGAAGGGTTGACTGAAGCTTTCTTT | CASSPEGLTEAFF
TRBJ2-5 | TRBV5-8 | TRBD2 | . | TGTGCCAGCAGTTTTTCCCCCCCCTCGGGGGGGGGCTTTGATGGCGCCAAGCCTCACTTC | CASSFSPPSGGGFDGAKPHF
TRBJ2-1 | TRBV7-6 | . | . | TGTGCCAGCAGCCGAGGACAAGGTGAGACCTCCGACAATGAGCAGTTCTTC | CASSRGQGETSDNEQFF
TRBJ2-1 | TRBV6-6 | TRBD1 | . | TGTGCCAGCAGGCCCGGGACAGGGCTACACAATGAGCAGTTCTTC | CASRPGTGLHNEQFF
TRBJ1-5 | TRBV7-2 | . | . | TGTGCCAGCAGCTTAAGGTGGGGGAATCAGCCCCAGCATTTT | CASSLRWGNQPQHF
TRBJ1-1 | TRBV7-9 | TRBD1 | . | TGTGCCAGCAGCCAGACAGGGGGAGAGGCTGAAGCTTTCTTT | CASSQTGGEAEAFF
TRBJ1-2 | TRBV9 | . | . | TGTGCCAGTCGGGGCGGGAAACAAGGCTACACCTTC | CASRGGKQGYTF
TRBJ2-7 | TRBV27 | . | . | TGTGCCAGCAGTTTATCATCTACCAGGAAGCAGTACTTC | CASSLSSTRKQYF
TRBJ2-7 | TRBV4-1 | . | . | TGCGCCAGCAGCAATACCGTCAGAGTATTTATCTACGAGCAGTACTTC | CASSNTVRVFIYEQYF
TRBJ1-1 | TRBV7-9 | . | . | TGTGCCAGCAGCTTAAGTGGGATAAGGACAGATCCTTTCTTT | CASSLSGIRTDPFF
TRBJ1-4 | TRBV21-1 | . | once | TGTGCCAGCAGCAAACTCGTATCCATGGCCGCAACTAATGAAAAACTGTTTTTT | CASSKLVSMAATNEKLFF
TRBJ2-7 | TRBV7-9 | TRBD1 | . | TGTGCCAGCAGCTGGACAGGTAACGAGCAGTACTTC | CASSWTGNEQYF
TRBJ2-2 | TRBV11-1 | TRBD2 | . | TGTGCCAGCAGTTCCGTACGGGAGGCCCCCACCGGGGAGCTGTTTTTT | CASSSVREAPTGELFF
TRBJ1-1 | TRBV5-5 | . | . | TGTGCCAGCAGCTTAGCAGGGGATAGAGCTTTCTTT | CASSLAGDRAFF
TRBJ2-2 | TRBV29-1 | TRBD1 | . | TGCAGCGTTGACACAGGGGGGTACACCGGGGAGCTGTTTTTT | CSVDTGGYTGELFF
TRBJ2-1 | TRBV2 | TRBD2 | . | TGTGCCAGCAAAATACGTGGGACTAGCCCTTACAATGAGCAGTTCTTC | CASKIRGTSPYNEQFF
TRBJ2-1 | TRBV4-3 | . | . | TGCGCCAGCAGCCGAACTCTTGACTGGGAGAATGAGCAGTTCTTC | CASSRTLDWENEQFF
TRBJ2-7 | TRBV5-1 | . | . | TGCGCCAGCAGCTTGGCGGTCGCGGCTCACTCCTACGAGCAGTACTTC | CASSLAVAAHSYEQYF
TRBJ2-5 | TRBV29-1 | . | . | TGCAGCGTTGAAGACCCAAGTCGTGAAGAAGAGACCCAGTACTTC | CSVEDPSREEETQYF
TRBJ2-5 | TRBV14 | TRBD2 | . | TGTGCCAGCAGCCAGAACCTCGCCATAGCGGGAGCGAGCGGTTGGGAGACCCAGTACTTC | CASSQNLAIAGASGWETQYF
TRBJ2-3 | TRBV11-2 | TRBD2 | . | TGTGCCAGCAGCTTAGATGGACTAGCGGGAGGGCCGTCCCTCACAGATACGCAGTATTTT | CASSLDGLAGGPSLTDTQYF
TRBJ2-5 | TRBV13 | . | once | TGTGCCAGCAGCTTAAGGTCTACCCTAGGCCAAGAGACCCAGTACTTC | CASSLRSTLGQETQYF
TRBJ2-7 | TRBV6-1 | . | . | TGTGCCAGCAGTGTCGGACAAGACTACGAGCAGTACTTC | CASSVGQDYEQYF
TRBJ2-1 | TRBV7-9 | . | . | TGTGCCAGCAGAAACTCCTACAATGAGCAGTTCTTC | CASRNSYNEQFF
TRBJ2-6 | TRBV27 | . | . | TGTGCCAGCAGCTCAGGGGGGGGCGCTGGGGCCAACGTCCTGACTTTC | CASSSGGGAGANVLTF
TRBJ2-1 | TRBV14 | . | . | TGTGCCAGCAGCCAACTCGATACATCCTACAATGAGCAGTTCTTC | CASSQLDTSYNEQFF
TRBJ1-5 | TRBV28 | . | once | TGTGCCAGCAGCAGTAGGGGTCCAAATCAGCCCCAGCATTTT | CASSSRGPNQPQHF
TRBJ2-2 | TRBV29-1 | TRBD2 | . | TGCAGCGTTGAGAAACTAGCGGGGGCCGGGGAGCTGTTTTTT | CSVEKLAGAGELFF
TRBJ2-7 | TRBV7-8 | . | . | TGTGCCAGCAGCTTAGCCCTAGGAGTAAACTACGAGCAGTACTTC | CASSLALGVNYEQYF
TRBJ2-3 | TRBV5-1 | . | . | TGCGCCAGCAGCCCGGGGGACATCTCCACAGATACGCAGTATTTT | CASSPGDISTDTQYF
TRBJ2-1 | TRBV27 | . | . | TGTGCCAGCAGTACATCACAGGGAAGGGCCAGAGTGAATGAGCAGTTCTTC | CASSTSQGRARVNEQFF
TRBJ2-7 | TRBV28 | . | . | TGTGCCAGCAGTCCTAAGCCGGTTCCCGAGCAGTACTTC | CASSPKPVPEQYF
TRBJ2-7 | TRBV28 | . | . | TGTGCCAGCAGAAGGGACGGACTCGCCTACGAGCAGTACTTC | CASRRDGLAYEQYF
TRBJ2-1 | TRBV29-1 | . | . | TGCAGCGAACGGGACTCCTCCTACAATGAGCAGTTCTTC | CSERDSSYNEQFF
TRBJ1-1 | TRBV2 | . | . | TGTGCCACGCAGGGGAAAGTAACTGAAGCTTTCTTT | CATQGKVTEAFF
TRBJ1-4 | TRBV11-2 | . | . | TGTGCCAGCAGGACAGCTGCAACTAATGAAAAACTGTTTTTT | CASRTAATNEKLFF
TRBJ1-1 | TRBV4-1 | . | . | TGCGCCAGCAGCCAAGAATGGCAGATGAACACTGAAGCTTTCTTT | CASSQEWQMNTEAFF
TRBJ2-1 | TRBV10-3 | TRBD2 | . | TGTGCCATCAGTGGCGACTCTAGCGGGGGCTACAATGAGCAGTTCTTC | CAISGDSSGGYNEQFF
TRBJ2-3 | TRBV7-9 | TRBD2 | . | TGTGCCAGCAGCTTAGATGGGACTAGCGGGGAGGATACGCAGTATTTT | CASSLDGTSGEDTQYF
TRBJ1-2 | TRBV27 | TRBD1 | few | TGTGCCAGCAGCCTCCGGGACAGGGGTGGCTACACCTTC | CASSLRDRGGYTF
TRBJ2-4 | TRBV28 | . | . | TGTGCCAGCACCACAACACTAGCCAAAAACATTCAGTACTTC | CASTTTLAKNIQYF
TRBJ2-3 | TRBV4-1 | . | . | TGCGCCAGCAGCCAATTAAGCGGGAGCACAGATACGCAGTATTTT | CASSQLSGSTDTQYF
TRBJ2-5 | TRBV27 | . | few | TGTGCCAGCAGTTTATTGGGGTACCAAGAGACCCAGTACTTC | CASSLLGYQETQYF
TRBJ2-2 | TRBV6-5 | . | . | TGTGCCAGCAGTGTCACGACCGGGGAGCTGTTTTTT | CASSVTTGELFF
TRBJ2-5 | TRBV9 | TRBD1 | . | TGTGCCAGCAGCGCATCCGGGACAGGGGTTTTTTCGAAGACCCAGTACTTC | CASSASGTGVFSKTQYF
TRBJ2-1 | TRBV6-5 | TRBD1 | . | TGTGCCAGCAGTTACCTATACAGGGGTGAGCAGTTCTTC | CASSYLYRGEQFF
TRBJ1-1 | TRBV4-1 | . | . | TGCGCCAGCAGCCAAGAACCAGGGGAAGCCTTTAGTGCCACTGAAGCTTTCTTT | CASSQEPGEAFSATEAFF
TRBJ2-7 | TRBV6-5 | . | . | TGTGCCAGCAGTTACTCTTCCGGAGAATACGAGCAGTACTTC | CASSYSSGEYEQYF
TRBJ2-1 | TRBV28 | TRBD1 | . | TGTGCCAGCAGTTTCCTTTTCGGGACAGGGATCGTTGAGCAGTTCTTC | CASSFLFGTGIVEQFF
TRBJ2-7 | TRBV2 | . | . | TGTGCCAGCAGTAGCGGGACAGTCTACTACGAGCAGTACTTC | CASSSGTVYYEQYF
TRBJ2-7 | TRBV5-4 | TRBD1 | . | TGTGCCAGCAGCTCTCCCGGGACAGGGTTATACGAGCAGTACTTC | CASSSPGTGLYEQYF
TRBJ2-3 | TRBV15 | . | . | TGTGCCACCAGCAGAGATCGCGGGACTCGCACAGATACGCAGTATTTT | CATSRDRGTRTDTQYF
TRBJ2-3 | TRBV6-6 | TRBD2 | . | TGTGCCGGAACTAGCGCCCCGGCAGGAGATACGCAGTATTTT | CAGTSAPAGDTQYF
TRBJ1-1 | TRBV4-3 | . | once | TGCGCCAGCAGCCAAGTTTTGAACACTGAAGCTTTCTTT | CASSQVLNTEAFF
TRBJ2-1 | TRBV4-2 | TRBD2 | . | TGTGCCAGCAGCCCGAGGGGACTAGCGCAGTCCTACAATGAGCAGTTCTTC | CASSPRGLAQSYNEQFF
TRBJ2-7 | TRBV18 | TRBD1 | few | TGTGCCAGCTCACCGGGACAGGGGGCCTACGAGCAGTACTTC | CASSPGQGAYEQYF